These 27 T cell receptor beta chains were all obtained from the same sample, sequenced in a study of cytomegalovirus exposure and HLA in healthy donors. Measured with immunoSEQ multiplex PCR; TCRdb has only the in-frame clones, and not every one. This table has over 70,000 clones, roughly 94% appearing once. Sequencing used PBMCs. The receptors derive from a woman younger than 35 in good health and CMV-seronegative.

V is TRBV5-1 and J is TRBJ1-1; no firm D call. Germline lookup yields CDR1 SGHRS and CDR2 YFSETQ. The V gene lost 1 base and the J gene lost 3 bases, with 16 bases spanning the gap. The CDR3 covers 16 residues. The CDR3 here is CASSLSRRGKDTEAFF. CDR3 coding DNA: TGCGCCAGCAGCTTGAGTCGGCGGGGAAAGGACACTGAAGCTTTCTTT.

The chain is built from TRBV30 and TRBJ2-1; D might be TRBD2 (6 bases). Deletions cut 3 bases from V and 6 bases from J, with 18 bases between. The CDR3 covers 15 residues. From germline, CDR1 is GTSNPN and CDR2 SVGIG (reference sequence). Here the CDR3 DNA reads TGTGCCTGGAGCTATAGGCTCGGGAGACTCAATGAGCAGTTCTTC. It encodes CAWSYRLGRLNEQFF.

The rearrangement links TRBV19 to TRBJ2-7; perhaps TRBD1 as D (6 bases). The germline V gene has CDR1 LNHDA and CDR2 SQIVND (reference sequence). The CDR3 loop spans 17 amino acids. V lost 2 bases, J lost 5 bases, and 22 bases lay in between. CDR3 coding DNA: TGTGCCAGTAGTATACGGCCCGCAGGGGATTCCGGCCACGAGCAGTACTTC. This sequence encodes CASSIRPAGDSGHEQYF.

This clone was seen only once. Because the CDR3 is missing its conserved closing phenylalanine or tryptophan, this is likely a read error. The DNA is left out, because the CDR3 cannot be placed on it with certainty; the CDR3 is given as TCRdb lists it. The chain has TRBV6-5 and TRBJ2-7; the D call of TRBD2 is as the table states it, not checked on the DNA. The CDR3 spans 9 amino acids, including both terminal residues. Germline loops: CDR1 MNHEY, CDR2 SVGAGI. CDR3 residues: CASSYIRRG.

The chain recombines TRBV2 with TRBJ2-4; 7 bases align to TRBD2. This CDR3 region has 14 residues. V was pared by 3 bases and J by 10 bases, with 9 bases of the junction left unmatched. Germline lookup yields CDR1 SNHLY and CDR2 FYNNEI. The CDR3 is CASSDSGGPVIQYF. DNA for the CDR3: TGTGCCAGCAGTGATTCGGGGGGACCGGTAATTCAGTACTTC.

The chain links TRBV5-5 to TRBJ2-7; D remains unclear. CDR1 is SGHKS, CDR2 YYEKEE, per germline (reference sequence). This CDR3 is 16 amino acids long. The V and J ends lost 0 bases and 0 bases respectively, with 13 bases between them. Here the CDR3 reads CASSLGVFPTSYEQYF. The DNA of the CDR3 is TGTGCCAGCAGCTTGGGAGTCTTTCCCACCTCCTACGAGCAGTACTTC.

The chain links TRBV6-4 to TRBJ1-5; D is unclear. CDR3 length: 13 amino acids. Germline CDR1 is MRHNA and CDR2 is SNTAGT. V lost 6 bases, J lost 7 bases, and 13 bases lay in between. The CDR3, as DNA: TGTGCCAGCAGCGAGGGCCCAGAGCAGCCCCAGCATTTT. Residues: CASSEGPEQPQHF.

The chain couples TRBV28 to TRBJ2-7; D is possibly TRBD2 (5 bases). The germline gives CDR1 MDHEN, CDR2 SYDVKM. Trimming removed 5 bases from V and 2 bases from J, with 10 bases in between. The CDR3 covers 13 residues. This chain's CDR3 is CASSPGETYEQYF. CDR3 DNA: TGTGCCAGCAGTCCCGGGGAGACCTACGAGCAGTACTTC.

This chain links TRBV9 with TRBJ2-3; TRBD2 matches 15 bases. V shed 4 bases and J 4 bases; nucleotides not matched to a gene: 4. The CDR3 runs to 16 residues. Germline lookup yields CDR1 SGDLS and CDR2 YYNGEE. CDR3 protein: CASSLGLAGGPDTQYF. CDR3 nucleotides: TGTGCCAGCAGCCTCGGACTAGCGGGGGGGCCAGATACGCAGTATTTT.

This rearrangement joins TRBV18 to TRBJ1-2; D is unresolved. Trimming stripped 5 bases from V and 4 bases from J, with 17 bases between. CDR3 length equals 15 residues. Looked up from germline, CDR1 is KGHSH and CDR2 is LQKENI. The CDR3 reads CASSSEGRDTYGYTF. DNA of the CDR3: TGTGCCAGCTCATCGGAAGGGCGGGATACCTATGGCTACACCTTC. Variable domain in full (rest from reference TRBV18 and TRBJ1-2): NAGVMQNPRHLVRRRGQEARLRCSPMKGHSHVYWYRQLPEEGLKFMVYLQKENIIDESGMPKERFSAEFPKEGPSILRIQQVVRGDSAAYFCASSSEGRDTYGYTFGSGTRLTVV.

This chain links TRBV2 with TRBJ2-7; 8 bases line up with TRBD1. The V and J ends lost 6 bases and 3 bases, in that order; junction bases with no gene match: 7. Germline V gene data show CDR1 as SNHLY and CDR2 as FYNNEI. The CDR3 has 14 residues. The CDR3 reads CASSAGQGFYEQYF. The CDR3 DNA is TGTGCCAGCAGCGCAGGACAGGGTTTCTACGAGCAGTACTTC.

The V and J genes are TRBV6-5 and TRBJ1-3; TRBD1 matches at 9 bases. The CDR3 totals 15 residues. V shed 6 bases and J 4 bases; nucleotides not matched to a gene: 7. The germline CDR1 and CDR2 sequences are MNHEY and SVGAGI. The DNA for the CDR3 is TGTGCCAGCAGAAGAGGGACAGGGAGGGGAAACACCATATATTTT. It codes for CASRRGTGRGNTIYF.

The CDR3 loop reads CASSYSFTQTIYEQYF. Written as DNA, the CDR3 is TGTGCCAGCAGTTACTCTTTTACGCAGACAATCTACGAGCAGTACTTC. The chain recombines TRBV6-5 with TRBJ2-7; no definite D call. The CDR3 length is 16 residues. Germline CDR1 and CDR2: MNHEY and SVGAGI. The ends were cut back, 0 bases at V and 3 bases at J, with 15 bases in the middle.

The rearrangement links TRBV25-1 to TRBJ2-2; possible D gene TRBD1, 6 bases. V gave up 4 bases and J gave up 5 bases, with 11 bases separating them. The CDR3 totals 14 residues. Germline-derived CDR1 and CDR2 are MGHDK and SYGVNS. Here the CDR3 DNA reads TGTGCCAGCAGTGCACCAGGGGAAACCGGGGAGCTGTTTTTT. It specifies CASSAPGETGELFF.

The CDR3 DNA reads TGTGCCAGGAGCCCTAGCAACACAGATACGCAGTATTTT. Its protein is CARSPSNTDTQYF. V is TRBV2 and J is TRBJ2-3; D might be TRBD2 (5 bases). The CDR3 runs 13 residues. Germline values: CDR1 SNHLY, CDR2 FYNNEI. Trimming removed 9 bases from V and 2 bases from J, with 12 bases in between.

This chain uses TRBV7-9 with TRBJ1-2, with TRBD1 as a possible D gene (5 bases). Germline assignment: CDR1 SEHNR and CDR2 FQNEAQ (reference sequence). The CDR3 runs 12 residues. V was trimmed by 5 bases and J by 6 bases, leaving 10 bases between them. The CDR3 is CASSRGGNGYTF. Here the CDR3 DNA reads TGTGCCAGCAGCCGTGGGGGGAATGGCTACACCTTC.

The V gene is TRBV9, the J gene TRBJ2-7; no clear D. The germline CDR1 and CDR2 sequences are SGDLS and YYNGEE. The CDR3 extends over 12 amino acids. V gave up 4 bases and J gave up 3 bases, with 8 bases separating them. The CDR3 loop is CASSSPGYEQYF. CDR3 nucleotide sequence: TGTGCCAGCAGCTCCCCCGGCTACGAGCAGTACTTC.

The chain employs TRBV27 and TRBJ1-5; D not certain. The germline CDR1 and CDR2 sequences are MNHEY and SMNVEV (reference sequence). Trimming pared 6 bases from V and 4 bases from J, leaving 16 bases between. There are 15 residues in the CDR3. The CDR3 reads CASRQPGGGNQPQHF. The CDR3 DNA is TGTGCCAGCAGACAACCCGGTGGAGGGAATCAGCCCCAGCATTTT.

This rearrangement joins TRBV10-3 to TRBJ2-3, with 9 bases that match TRBD2. The CDR3 contains 15 residues. Losses at the gene ends were 5 bases for V and 0 bases for J; bases not matched to a gene: 3. Germline-derived CDR1 and CDR2 are ENHRY and SYGVKD. CDR3 sequence (DNA): TGTGCCATCAGTAAGGGACTAGCAAGCACAGATACGCAGTATTTT. It codes for CAISKGLASTDTQYF.

The chain has TRBV27 and TRBJ2-7; TRBD2 agrees at 8 bases. The CDR3 loop spans 14 amino acids. Trimming at V came to 4 bases and at J to 2 bases, leaving 4 bases not matched to a gene. CDR1 and CDR2 from the germline V gene are MNHEY and SMNVEV (reference sequence). The chain's CDR3 is CASSWAGGPYEQYF. CDR3 sequence (DNA): TGTGCCAGCAGTTGGGCGGGGGGTCCCTACGAGCAGTACTTC.

Here the CDR3 DNA reads TGTGCCAGCAGAGGGGGACCTAATGAAAAACTGTTTTTT. It specifies CASRGGPNEKLFF. The chain couples TRBV28 to TRBJ1-4; weak D call: TRBD1 (6 bases). Trimming took 6 bases from V and 3 from J, leaving 8 bases between them. Germline V gene sequence: CDR1 MDHEN, CDR2 SYDVKM. This CDR3 contains 13 residues. Complete variable domain (other parts from reference TRBV28 and TRBJ1-4): DVKVTQSSRYLVKRTGEKVFLECVQDMDHENMFWYRQDPGLGLRLIYFSYDVKMKEKGDIPEGYSVSREKKERFSLILESASTNQTSMYLCASRGGPNEKLFFGSGTQLSVL.

The V call is TRBV28, the J call TRBJ1-4; no reliable D call. The CDR3 length is 11 residues. Trimming took 3 bases from V and 8 from J, leaving 4 bases between them. The germline V gene encodes CDR1 MDHEN and CDR2 SYDVKM. Written as DNA, the CDR3 is TGTGCCAGCAGTTTGGGCGAAAAACTGTTTTTT. Translating gives CASSLGEKLFF.

The V and J genes are TRBV27 and TRBJ1-2; TRBD1 agrees at 7 bases. The CDR3 runs 15 residues. Germline loops: CDR1 MNHEY, CDR2 SMNVEV (reference sequence). V lost 3 bases to trimming and J lost 1 base; unmatched junction nucleotides: 5. The CDR3 protein is CASSFRQGRNYGYTF. The CDR3 DNA sequence: TGTGCCAGCAGTTTCCGACAGGGCCGTAACTATGGCTACACCTTC.

CDR3 amino acids: CASSVAADTQYF. The CDR3 coding sequence is TGTGCCAGCAGCGTAGCAGCAGATACGCAGTATTTT. This chain uses TRBV9 with TRBJ2-3; D remains ambiguous. CDR1 is SGDLS and CDR2 is YYNGEE in the germline V gene. This CDR3 spans 12 amino acids. V lost 0 bases and J lost 4, with 3 bases in between.

V gene TRBV9 combines with J gene TRBJ1-2; 8 nucleotides agree with TRBD1. Germline V gene sequence: CDR1 SGDLS, CDR2 YYNGEE. The V segment lost 0 bases and the J segment 6 bases; nucleotides outside the gene matches: 4. CDR3 length: 14 residues. CDR3 sequence reads: CASSVGTGLNGYTF. CDR3 DNA sequence: TGTGCCAGCAGCGTAGGGACAGGGTTAAATGGCTACACCTTC.

This sequence joins TRBV7-3 and TRBJ2-3; D is perhaps TRBD1 (6 bases). The length of the CDR3 is 15 residues. CDR1 and CDR2 from the germline V gene are SGHTA and FQGTGA. V was pared by 1 base and J by 5 bases, with 13 bases between. The CDR3 reads CASSLRVRGGDTQYF. In DNA, the CDR3 is TGTGCCAGCAGCTTAAGAGTCAGAGGGGGAGATACGCAGTATTTT.

This chain links TRBV7-6 with TRBJ1-6; no firm D call. The CDR3 runs 15 residues. The V end was cut by 6 bases, the J end by 0 bases, with 9 bases between. Germline V lookup: CDR1 SGHVS, CDR2 FNYEAQ. Here the CDR3 DNA reads TGTGCCAGCAGGCTTGGAGCCTCCTATAATTCACCCCTCCACTTT. Protein product: CASRLGASYNSPLHF.